This section outlines one T cell receptor (beta chain) sequence together with its context. The antigen is unknown. Germline CDR1 reads ENHRY; CDR2 reads SYGVKD. This CDR3 has 16 amino acids. Between the trimmed V and J ends, which lost 3 bases and 0 bases, there was a span of 15 bases. The data originate from a study of response to subunit inactivated influenza vaccine. Study-level findings and limits: Few new T cells, the authors suggested, are recruited by each seasonal influenza vaccination.

TCRdb analysed the RT-PCR reads with MiXCR anew, one entry per CDR3 protein. The data contain 650,000 or so distinct CDR3 sequences, about 15% of them singletons. This material consisted of PBMCs from blood, taken approximately 15 days before vaccination. This TCR was recovered from a man in his fifties or sixties who received an inactivated influenza vaccine. V usage is TRBV10-3 and J usage is TRBJ2-7; weak D call: TRBD2 (7 bases). DNA for the CDR3: TGTGCCATCAGTGAAGGGGGAGGGCTTCTCTCCTACGAGCAGTACTTC. Translating it yields CAISEGGGLLSYEQYF.